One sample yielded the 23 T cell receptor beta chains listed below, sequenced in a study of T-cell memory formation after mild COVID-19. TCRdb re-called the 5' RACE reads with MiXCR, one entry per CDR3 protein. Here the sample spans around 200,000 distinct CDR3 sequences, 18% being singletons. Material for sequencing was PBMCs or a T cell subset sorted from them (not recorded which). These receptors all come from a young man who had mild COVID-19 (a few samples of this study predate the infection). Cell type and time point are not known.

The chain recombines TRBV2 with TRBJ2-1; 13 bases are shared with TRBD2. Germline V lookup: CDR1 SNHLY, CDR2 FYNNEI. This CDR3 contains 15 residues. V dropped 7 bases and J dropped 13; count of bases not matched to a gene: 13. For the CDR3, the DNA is TGTGCCAGCACCAAAATTCTCGGGACTAGCGGGACCCAGTTCTTC. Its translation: CASTKILGTSGTQFF.

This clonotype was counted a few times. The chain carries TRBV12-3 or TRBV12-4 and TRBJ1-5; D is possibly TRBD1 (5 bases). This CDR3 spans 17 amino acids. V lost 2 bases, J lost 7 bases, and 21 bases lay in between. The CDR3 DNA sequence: TGTGCCAGCAGTTTAAATTTCGGGAGCCGGCGGGGGCAGCCCCAGCATTTT. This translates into CASSLNFGSRRGQPQHF.

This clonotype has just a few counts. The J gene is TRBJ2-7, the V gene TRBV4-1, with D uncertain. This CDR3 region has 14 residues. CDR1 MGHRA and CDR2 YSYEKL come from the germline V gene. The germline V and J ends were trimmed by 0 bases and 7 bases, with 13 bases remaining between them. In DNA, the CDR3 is TGCGCCAGCAGCCAAGATTCTGAGGACCATGAGCAGTACTTC. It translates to CASSQDSEDHEQYF.

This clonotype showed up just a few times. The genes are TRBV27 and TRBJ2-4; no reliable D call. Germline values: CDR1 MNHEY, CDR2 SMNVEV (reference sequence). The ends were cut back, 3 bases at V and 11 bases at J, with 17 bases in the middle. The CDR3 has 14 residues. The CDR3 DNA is TGTGCCAGCAGTTTCTACGGAAACGAGCCGGTTCAGTACTTC. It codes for CASSFYGNEPVQYF.

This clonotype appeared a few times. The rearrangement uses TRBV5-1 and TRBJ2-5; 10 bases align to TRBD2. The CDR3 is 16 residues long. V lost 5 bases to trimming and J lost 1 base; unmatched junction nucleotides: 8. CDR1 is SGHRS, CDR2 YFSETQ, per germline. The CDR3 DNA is TGCGCCAGCAGTTTTGGTACTAGCGGGGCCCAAGAGACCCAGTACTTC. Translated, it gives CASSFGTSGAQETQYF.

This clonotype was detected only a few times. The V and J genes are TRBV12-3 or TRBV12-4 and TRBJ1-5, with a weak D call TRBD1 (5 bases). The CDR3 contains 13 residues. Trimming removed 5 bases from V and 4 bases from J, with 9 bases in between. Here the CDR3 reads CASSLRQNQPQHF. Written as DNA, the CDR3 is TGTGCCAGCAGTCTACGACAGAATCAGCCCCAGCATTTT.

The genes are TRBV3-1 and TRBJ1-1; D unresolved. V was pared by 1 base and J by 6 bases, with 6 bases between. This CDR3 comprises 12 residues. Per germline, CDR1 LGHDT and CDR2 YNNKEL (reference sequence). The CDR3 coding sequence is TGTGCCAGCAGCCAAGGGTGGGCTGAAGCTTTCTTT. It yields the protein CASSQGWAEAFF.

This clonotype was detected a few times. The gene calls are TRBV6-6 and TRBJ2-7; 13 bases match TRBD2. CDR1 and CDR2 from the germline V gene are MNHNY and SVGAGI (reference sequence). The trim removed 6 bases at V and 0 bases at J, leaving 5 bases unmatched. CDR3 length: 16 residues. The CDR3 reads CASSPGLAGISYEQYV. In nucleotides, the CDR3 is TGTGCCAGCAGCCCGGGACTAGCGGGGATCTCCTACGAGCAGTACGTC.

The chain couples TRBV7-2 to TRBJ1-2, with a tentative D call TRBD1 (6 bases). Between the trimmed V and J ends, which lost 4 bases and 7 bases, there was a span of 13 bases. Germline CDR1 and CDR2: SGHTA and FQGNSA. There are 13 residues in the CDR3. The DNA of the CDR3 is TGTGCCAGCAGCTGGGGGGGCGCCTCTGGCTACACCTTC. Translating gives CASSWGGASGYTF.

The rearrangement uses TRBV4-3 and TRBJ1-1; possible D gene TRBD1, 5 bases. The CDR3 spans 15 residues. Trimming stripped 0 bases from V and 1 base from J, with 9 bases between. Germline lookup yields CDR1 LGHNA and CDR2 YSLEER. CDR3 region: CASSQDPTGNTEAFF. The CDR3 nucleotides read TGCGCCAGCAGCCAAGATCCCACAGGGAACACTGAAGCTTTCTTT.

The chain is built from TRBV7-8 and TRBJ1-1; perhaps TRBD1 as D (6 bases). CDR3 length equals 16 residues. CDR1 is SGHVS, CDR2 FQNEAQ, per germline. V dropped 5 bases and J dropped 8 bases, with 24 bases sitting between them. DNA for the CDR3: TGTGCCAGCAGCCTTCGAGAGGGACAACCCCTCCAAGAAGCTTTCTTT. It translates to CASSLREGQPLQEAFF. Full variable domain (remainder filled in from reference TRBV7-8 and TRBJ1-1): GAGVSQSPRYKVAKRGQDVALRCDPISGHVSLFWYQQALGQGPEFLTYFQNEAQLDKSGLPSDRFFAERPEGSVSTLKIQRTQQEDSAVYLCASSLREGQPLQEAFFGQGTRLTVV.

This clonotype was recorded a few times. CDR3 residues: CASSLGGQGGTEAFF. In DNA, the CDR3 is TGTGCCAGCAGCTTAGGAGGACAGGGGGGCACTGAAGCTTTCTTT. This chain joins TRBV7-2 and TRBJ1-1, with 10 bases matching TRBD1. Germline V gene sequence: CDR1 SGHTA, CDR2 FQGNSA. With V trimmed by 1 base and J by 4 bases, 3 bases remained unmatched. The CDR3 has 15 amino acids.

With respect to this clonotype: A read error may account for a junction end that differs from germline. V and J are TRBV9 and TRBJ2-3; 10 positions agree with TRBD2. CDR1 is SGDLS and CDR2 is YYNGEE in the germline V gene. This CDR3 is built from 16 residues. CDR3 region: CASSVVSGGGTDTQYF. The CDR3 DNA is TGTGCCAGTAGCGTAGTGAGCGGGGGGGGCACAGATACGCAGTATTTT.

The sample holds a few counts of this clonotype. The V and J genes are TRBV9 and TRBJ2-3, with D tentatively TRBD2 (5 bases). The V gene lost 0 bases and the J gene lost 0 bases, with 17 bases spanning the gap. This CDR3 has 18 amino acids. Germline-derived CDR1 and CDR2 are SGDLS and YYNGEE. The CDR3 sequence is CASSVGSSSLMSTDTQYF. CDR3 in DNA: TGTGCCAGCAGCGTAGGTTCGTCTAGCCTCATGAGCACAGATACGCAGTATTTT.

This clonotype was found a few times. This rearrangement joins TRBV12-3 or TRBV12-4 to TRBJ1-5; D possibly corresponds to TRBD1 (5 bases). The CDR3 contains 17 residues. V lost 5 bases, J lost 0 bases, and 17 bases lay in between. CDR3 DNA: TGTGCCAGCAGTCATTCCGCACAGACAGATAGCAATCAGCCCCAGCATTTT. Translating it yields CASSHSAQTDSNQPQHF.

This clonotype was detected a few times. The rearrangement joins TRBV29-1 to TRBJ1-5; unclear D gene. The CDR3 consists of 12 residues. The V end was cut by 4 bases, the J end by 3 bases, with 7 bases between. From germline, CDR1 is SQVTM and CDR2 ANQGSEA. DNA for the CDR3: TGCAGCGTTGCTGGGAACAATCAGCCCCAGCATTTT. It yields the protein CSVAGNNQPQHF. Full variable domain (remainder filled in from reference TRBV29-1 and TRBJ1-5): SAVISQKPSRDICQRGTSLTIQCQVDSQVTMMFWYRQQPGQSLTLIATANQGSEATYESGFVIDKFPISRPNLTFSTLTVSNMSPEDSSIYLCSVAGNNQPQHFGDGTRLSIL.

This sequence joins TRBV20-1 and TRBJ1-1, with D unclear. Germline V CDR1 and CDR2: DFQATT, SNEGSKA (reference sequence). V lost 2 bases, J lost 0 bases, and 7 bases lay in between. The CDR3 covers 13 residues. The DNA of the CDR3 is TGCAGTGCTAGATCGGAGTTGAACACTGAAGCTTTCTTT. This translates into CSARSELNTEAFF.

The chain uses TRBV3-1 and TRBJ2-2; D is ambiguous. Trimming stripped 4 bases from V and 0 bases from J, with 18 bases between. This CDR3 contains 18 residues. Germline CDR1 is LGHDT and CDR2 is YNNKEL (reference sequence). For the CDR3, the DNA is TGTGCCAGCAGCCCAATGATAACCAGCTACTCGAACACCGGGGAGCTGTTTTTT. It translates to CASSPMITSYSNTGELFF.

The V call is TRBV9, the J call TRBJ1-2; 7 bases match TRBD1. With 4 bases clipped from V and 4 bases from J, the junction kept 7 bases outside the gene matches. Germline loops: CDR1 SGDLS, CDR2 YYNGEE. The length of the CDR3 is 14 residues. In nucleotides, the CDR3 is TGTGCCAGCAGCCGGGTAGGGACAGCCTATGGCTACACCTTC. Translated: CASSRVGTAYGYTF.

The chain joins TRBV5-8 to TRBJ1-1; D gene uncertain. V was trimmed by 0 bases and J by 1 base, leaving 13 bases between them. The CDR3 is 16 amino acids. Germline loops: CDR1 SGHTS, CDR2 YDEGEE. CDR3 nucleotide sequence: TGTGCCAGCAGCTTGGTTGTAGCAGTGAAGAACACTGAAGCTTTCTTT. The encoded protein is CASSLVVAVKNTEAFF.

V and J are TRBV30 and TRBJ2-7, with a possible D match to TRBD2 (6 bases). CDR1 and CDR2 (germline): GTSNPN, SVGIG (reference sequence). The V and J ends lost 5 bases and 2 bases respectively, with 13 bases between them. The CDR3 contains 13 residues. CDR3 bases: TGTGCCTGGTCTACGGGAGTACCCTACGAGCAGTACTTC. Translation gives CAWSTGVPYEQYF.

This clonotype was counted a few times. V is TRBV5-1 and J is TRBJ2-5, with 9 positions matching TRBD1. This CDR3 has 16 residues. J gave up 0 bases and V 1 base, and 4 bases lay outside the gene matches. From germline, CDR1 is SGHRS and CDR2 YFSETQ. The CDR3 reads CASSLKGQGYQETQYF. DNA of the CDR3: TGCGCCAGCAGCTTGAAAGGACAGGGGTACCAAGAGACCCAGTACTTC.

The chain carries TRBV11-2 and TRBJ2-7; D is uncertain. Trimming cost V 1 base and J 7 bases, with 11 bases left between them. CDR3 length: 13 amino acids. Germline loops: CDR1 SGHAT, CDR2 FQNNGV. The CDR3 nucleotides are TGTGCCAGCAGCTTAGGGGCAGGCACGGAGCAGTACGTC. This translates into CASSLGAGTEQYV.